This entry is about one T cell receptor (beta chain). The data are from a study of CD8 T cells in Susac syndrome. With random hexamers, reverse transcription was performed on about 0.5 to 1 ug of RNA. With immunoSEQ multiplex PCR, TCR beta CDR3 was amplified across 54 Vbeta and 13 Jbeta. TCRdb re-derived calls from the immunoSEQ multiplex PCR reads in MiXCR, one entry per CDR3 protein. The sample includes 150,000 to 190,000 distinct CDR3 sequences, about 95% of them seen just once. The CDR3 length is 14 residues. V was trimmed by 0 bases and J by 3 bases, leaving 11 bases between them. The germline gives CDR1 SQVTM, CDR2 ANQGSEA.

The V call is TRBV29-1, the J call TRBJ1-2; D gene uncertain. The receptor was derived from a human donor with Susac syndrome. Sequencing input: CD4+ T cells from PBMCs. The CDR3 here is CSVEDLRFDYGYTF. DNA of the CDR3: TGCAGCGTTGAAGATCTCAGGTTCGACTATGGCTACACCTTC. The whole variable domain, remainder taken from reference TRBV29-1 and TRBJ1-2, is SAVISQKPSRDICQRGTSLTIQCQVDSQVTMMFWYRQQPGQSLTLIATANQGSEATYESGFVIDKFPISRPNLTFSTLTVSNMSPEDSSIYLCSVEDLRFDYGYTFGSGTRLTVV.